A single sample is the source of the 9 T cell receptor beta chains below, sequenced in a study of T cells in Graves' hyperthyroidism and ophthalmopathy. Template material for amplifying TCR beta CDR3 regions consisted of RNA transcripts. The TCR CDR3 first-round RT-PCR relied on the HTBI primer set. TCRdb fed the multiplex PCR reads into MiXCR, producing one record per CDR3 protein. This sample has fewer than 650,000 distinct CDR3 sequences; 13% to 15% occur once, and the top ten carry roughly 7.7%. Sequenced material: blood. These receptors all stem from a woman aged 18-35 years with Graves' ophthalmopathy.

This clonotype was detected many times. The chain couples TRBV7-9 to TRBJ2-5; D tentatively reads TRBD1 or TRBD2 (5 bases each). The CDR3 is made up of 15 amino acids. The germline V gene encodes CDR1 SEHNR and CDR2 FQNEAQ (reference sequence). V was trimmed by 4 bases and J by 2 bases, leaving 14 bases between them. CDR3 bases: TGTGCCAGCAGCTCCGGGACGCGGTCACAAGAGACCCAGTACTTC. Translation gives CASSSGTRSQETQYF. Variable domain in full (rest from reference TRBV7-9 and TRBJ2-5): DTGVSQNPRHKITKRGQNVTFRCDPISEHNRLYWYRQTLGQGPEFLTYFQNEAQLEKSRLLSDRFSAERPKGSFSTLEIQRTEQGDSAMYLCASSSGTRSQETQYFGPGTRLLVL.

This clonotype has only a few counts. The chain uses TRBV11-3 and TRBJ2-1, with 8 bases matching TRBD1. From germline, CDR1 is SGHNT and CDR2 YENEEA. CDR3 length equals 16 residues. The J segment lost 3 bases and the V segment lost 5 bases, leaving 9 bases of the junction unmatched. In nucleotides, the CDR3 is TGTGCCAGCAGCCGGACAGGGACAGATCTCTACAATGAGCAGTTCTTC. Its protein product is CASSRTGTDLYNEQFF.

This clonotype was counted many times. This chain links TRBV2 with TRBJ1-6, with D perhaps TRBD1 (5 bases). The V end was cut by 9 bases, the J end by 7 bases, with 13 bases between. The germline V gene has CDR1 SNHLY and CDR2 FYNNEI. This CDR3 spans 13 amino acids. The CDR3 reads CASTGDENSPLHF. Written as DNA, the CDR3 is TGTGCCAGTACTGGGGACGAAAATTCACCCCTCCACTTT.

V usage is TRBV29-1 and J usage is TRBJ1-1; 9 nucleotides agree with TRBD1. Germline V gives CDR1 SQVTM, CDR2 ANQGSEA. CDR3 length: 14 residues. V trimming: 4 bases; J trimming: 1 base; junction bases outside the gene matches: 4. The DNA for the CDR3 is TGCAGCGTTGGGGGGGGACAGGGGAACACTGAAGCTTTCTTT. Translation: CSVGGGQGNTEAFF.

This clonotype occurred many times. This chain uses TRBV10-3 with TRBJ2-7; 12 bases are a match to TRBD2. V lost 0 bases to trimming and J lost 3 bases; unmatched junction nucleotides: 6. Germline assignment: CDR1 ENHRY and CDR2 SYGVKD. This CDR3 has 17 amino acids. The DNA of the CDR3 is TGTGCCATCAGTGAGTCGGGACTAGCGGGTCTGTTCTACGAGCAGTACTTC. Its protein product is CAISESGLAGLFYEQYF.

The chain recombines TRBV7-9 with TRBJ1-3, with 7 positions matching TRBD1. CDR3 length: 15 amino acids. After removal of 2 bases from V and 8 bases from J, the junction contained 9 bases not matched to a gene. Germline V lookup: CDR1 SEHNR, CDR2 FQNEAQ (reference sequence). The CDR3 sequence: CASSLFTLQGDTIYF. The DNA for the CDR3 is TGTGCCAGCAGCTTATTCACCCTCCAGGGGGACACCATATATTTT.

The chain couples TRBV27 to TRBJ2-6; D is unclear. V lost 6 bases and J 0 bases, leaving 9 bases between the germline ends. The CDR3 covers 15 residues. CDR1 is MNHEY and CDR2 is SMNVEV in the germline V gene (reference sequence). CDR3 loop: CASRRRPSGANVLTF. The CDR3 DNA is TGTGCCAGCAGACGACGGCCCTCTGGGGCCAACGTCCTGACTTTC.

In this sample, this clonotype turned up many times. The V gene is TRBV5-6, the J gene TRBJ2-5; the match to TRBD2 covers 10 bases. V shed 4 bases and J 2 bases; nucleotides not matched to a gene: 14. Germline CDR1 is SGHDT and CDR2 is YYEEEE. The CDR3 runs to 18 residues. This CDR3 is CASSRFLAGERGQETQYF. The CDR3 nucleotides read TGTGCCAGCAGCCGTTTCCTAGCGGGAGAAAGGGGGCAAGAGACCCAGTACTTC.

This clonotype was seen at least ten times. The chain couples TRBV30 to TRBJ1-2; D gene uncertain. The ends were cut back, 2 bases at V and 5 bases at J, with 12 bases in the middle. The CDR3 is 13 amino acids. Germline lookup yields CDR1 GTSNPN and CDR2 SVGIG (reference sequence). CDR3 sequence: CAWSFAGDYGYTF. In DNA, the CDR3 is TGTGCCTGGAGTTTTGCAGGCGATTATGGCTACACCTTC.